The rows below give T cell receptor beta chains drawn from one sample of a study of CD8 T cells in ankylosing spondylitis. TCRdb passed the 5' RACE reads through MiXCR, listing each CDR3 protein once. The top ten clones hold around 16% of a sample with about 400,000 distinct CDR3 sequences, about a fifth of them seen once. Sequences were obtained from blood, either unsorted or a sorted T cell fraction (not recorded which). All receptors derive from a male donor with ankylosing spondylitis. Each CDR3 is given with its conserved first and last residue. Each record gives: CDR3 protein, CDR3 DNA, clone size, D gene, V gene, J gene. A D gene is named only where the DNA matches it firmly. Rows give clone size only sometimes, using once, few, many, or a class for an expanded clone.

CAISEAASTDTQYF	TGTGCCATCAGTGAAGCGGCTAGCACAGATACGCAGTATTTT	.	.	TRBV10-3	TRBJ2-3
CASSYSGEAQHF	TGTGCCAGCAGTTACTCGGGGGAGGCCCAGCATTTT	.	.	TRBV6-6	TRBJ1-5
CASSYWGRLYQETQYF	TGTGCCAGCAGTTACTGGGGGAGGCTCTACCAAGAGACCCAGTACTTC	.	.	TRBV6-5	TRBJ2-5
CASSLDGAGQPQHF	TGTGCCAGCAGCTTAGACGGGGCCGGGCAGCCCCAGCATTTT	few	.	TRBV11-3	TRBJ1-5
CASSIGVAGVDEQFF	TGTGCCAGTAGTATCGGGGTAGCGGGAGTTGATGAGCAGTTCTTC	few	TRBD2	TRBV19	TRBJ2-1
CSATPAGGTKNIQYF	TGCAGTGCTACTCCCGCGGGCGGAACAAAAAACATTCAGTACTTC	.	.	TRBV20-1	TRBJ2-4
CASSSLTGTDTQYF	TGTGCCAGCTCATCCCTGACCGGCACAGATACGCAGTATTTT	.	.	TRBV18	TRBJ2-3
CAISVLGQGYEQYF	TGTGCCATCAGTGTTTTGGGACAGGGGTACGAGCAGTACTTC	few	TRBD1	TRBV10-3	TRBJ2-7
CSVDRGLDTGELFF	TGCAGCGTTGACAGGGGGCTGGACACCGGGGAGCTGTTTTTT	few	TRBD1	TRBV29-1	TRBJ2-2
CASSTGQGNIQYF	TGCGCCAGCAGCACGGGACAGGGGAACATTCAGTACTTC	many	TRBD1	TRBV4-1	TRBJ2-4
CASSPTGERGFSYEQYF	TGTGCCAGCAGTCCTACAGGGGAACGGGGTTTCTCCTACGAGCAGTACTTC	.	TRBD1	TRBV12-3/TRBV12-4	TRBJ2-7
CSAREMDSAILGYTF	TGCAGTGCTAGGGAGATGGACAGTGCTATTTTGGGCTACACCTTC	few	.	TRBV20-1	TRBJ1-2
CASSTSGSPGANEKLFF	TGTGCCAGCAGCACCTCCGGGAGTCCAGGGGCTAATGAAAAACTGTTTTTT	.	.	TRBV11-2	TRBJ1-4
CSVVGRIIADTQYF	TGCAGCGTTGTGGGACGAATAATCGCAGATACGCAGTATTTT	.	.	TRBV29-1	TRBJ2-3
CASSPTGTSIGNEQFF	TGTGCCAGCTCTCCTACCGGGACTAGCATTGGCAATGAGCAGTTCTTC	.	TRBD2	TRBV18	TRBJ2-1
CATSDSPGTAGTSGYNEQFF	TGTGCCACCAGTGATTCCCCCGGGACAGCCGGGACTAGCGGCTACAATGAGCAGTTCTTC	.	TRBD2	TRBV24-1	TRBJ2-1
CASSWRQGEGTEAFF	TGCGCCAGCAGCTGGCGACAGGGTGAGGGCACTGAAGCTTTCTTT	few	TRBD1	TRBV5-1	TRBJ1-1
CASSQVPQGAEQYF	TGTGCCAGCAGCCAAGTTCCACAGGGTGCCGAGCAGTACTTC	.	.	TRBV3-1	TRBJ2-7
CASSRGLLRGSSYNEQFF	TGTGCCAGCAGCAGGGGGCTACTTAGGGGGAGCTCCTACAATGAGCAGTTCTTC	few	TRBD1	TRBV9	TRBJ2-1
CSANLAAGSTDTQYF	TGCAGTGCTAACTTGGCCGCCGGTAGCACAGATACGCAGTATTTT	few	.	TRBV20-1	TRBJ2-3
CASSFNGRDTEAFF	TGCGCCAGCAGCTTCAATGGCAGGGACACTGAAGCTTTCTTT	few	.	TRBV5-1	TRBJ1-1
CAISEPGAGQYQETQYF	TGTGCCATCAGTGAGCCAGGGGCAGGCCAGTACCAAGAGACCCAGTACTTC	few	.	TRBV10-3	TRBJ2-5
CASRAEGGRAPSGANVLTF	TGTGCCAGCAGGGCCGAGGGGGGACGGGCCCCCTCTGGGGCCAACGTCCTGACTTTC	.	.	TRBV6-1	TRBJ2-6
CSVTGTGVEQYF	TGCAGCGTAACCGGGACAGGGGTTGAGCAGTACTTC	many	TRBD1	TRBV29-1	TRBJ2-7